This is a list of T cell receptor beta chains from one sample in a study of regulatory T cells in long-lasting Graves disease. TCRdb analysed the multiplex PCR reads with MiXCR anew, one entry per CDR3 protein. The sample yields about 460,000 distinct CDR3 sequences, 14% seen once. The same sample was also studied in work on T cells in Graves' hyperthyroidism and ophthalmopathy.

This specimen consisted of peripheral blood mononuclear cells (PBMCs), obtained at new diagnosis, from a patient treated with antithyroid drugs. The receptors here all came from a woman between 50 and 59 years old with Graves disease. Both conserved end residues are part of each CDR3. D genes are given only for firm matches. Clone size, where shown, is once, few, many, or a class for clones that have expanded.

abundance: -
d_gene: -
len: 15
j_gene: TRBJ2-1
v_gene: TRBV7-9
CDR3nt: TGTGCCAGCAGCCCAAGGGGGACTCCCTACAATGAGCAGTTCTTC
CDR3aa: CASSPRGTPYNEQFF

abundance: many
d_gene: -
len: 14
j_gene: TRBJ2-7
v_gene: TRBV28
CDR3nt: TGTGCCAGCAGTTGGGGACGCCGTGGCTACGAGCAGTACTTC
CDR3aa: CASSWGRRGYEQYF

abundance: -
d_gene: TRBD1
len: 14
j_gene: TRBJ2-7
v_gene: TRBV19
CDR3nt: TGTGCCAGTAGCGGACAGGGGGGCTACAATGAGCAGTACTTC
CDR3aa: CASSGQGGYNEQYF

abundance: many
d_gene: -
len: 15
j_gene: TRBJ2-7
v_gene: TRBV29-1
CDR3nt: TGCAGCGTCGGTCTAGGCAGGACGGACGCCTACGAGCAGTACTTC
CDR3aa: CSVGLGRTDAYEQYF

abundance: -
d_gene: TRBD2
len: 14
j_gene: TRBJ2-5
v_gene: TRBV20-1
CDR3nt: TGCAGTACCCCCTCCAGCGGGAGCGGAGAGACCCAGTACTTC
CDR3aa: CSTPSSGSGETQYF

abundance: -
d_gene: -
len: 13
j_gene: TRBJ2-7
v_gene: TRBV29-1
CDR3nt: TGCAGCGTCCGGGACTGGAGCTCCTACGAGCAGTACTTC
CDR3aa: CSVRDWSSYEQYF

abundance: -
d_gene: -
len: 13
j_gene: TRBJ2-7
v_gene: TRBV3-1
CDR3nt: TGTGCCAGCAGTGAGGAACACTCCTACGAGCAGTACTTC
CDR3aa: CASSEEHSYEQYF

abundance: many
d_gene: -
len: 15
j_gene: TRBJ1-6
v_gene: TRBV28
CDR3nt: TGTGCCAGCAGTCCCCCGGGAGAATATAATTCACCCCTCCACTTT
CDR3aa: CASSPPGEYNSPLHF

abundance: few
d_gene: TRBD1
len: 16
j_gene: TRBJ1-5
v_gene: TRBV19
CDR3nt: TGTGCCAGTAAAAGGGGGGGACAGGGGGATTATCAGCCCCAGCATTTT
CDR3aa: CASKRGGQGDYQPQHF

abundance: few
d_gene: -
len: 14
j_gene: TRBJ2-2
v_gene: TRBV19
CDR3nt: TGTGCCAGTGCTTCGGGACGGCGAGTCGGGGAGCTGTTTTTT
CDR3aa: CASASGRRVGELFF

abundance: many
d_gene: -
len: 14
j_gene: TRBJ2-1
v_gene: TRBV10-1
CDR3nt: TGCGCCAGCAGTGAGTCAGGTGGGGGGAATGAGCAGTTCTTC
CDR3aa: CASSESGGGNEQFF

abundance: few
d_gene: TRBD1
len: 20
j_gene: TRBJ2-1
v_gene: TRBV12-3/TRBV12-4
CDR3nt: TGTGCCAGCAGTGACCCGAGCGGGACAGGGACCTCAAGCTCCTACAATGAGCAGTTCTTC
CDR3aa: CASSDPSGTGTSSSYNEQFF

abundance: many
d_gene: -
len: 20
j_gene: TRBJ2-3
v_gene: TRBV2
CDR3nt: TGTGCCAGCAGCCAAACCGGGACTCCCTACATTCCACAGCCCACAGATACGCAGTATTTT
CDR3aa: CASSQTGTPYIPQPTDTQYF

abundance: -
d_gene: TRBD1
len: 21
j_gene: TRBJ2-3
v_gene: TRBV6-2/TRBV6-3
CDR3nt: TGTGCCAGCAGTTACAAAACAGGTCTCGCCAATCACCAGGGGGGCACAGATACGCAGTATTTT
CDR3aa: CASSYKTGLANHQGGTDTQYF

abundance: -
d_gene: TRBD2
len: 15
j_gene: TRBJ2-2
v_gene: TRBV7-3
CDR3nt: TGTGCCAGCAGCTTAACGGGGGAGGGCACCGGGGAGCTGTTTTTT
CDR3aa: CASSLTGEGTGELFF

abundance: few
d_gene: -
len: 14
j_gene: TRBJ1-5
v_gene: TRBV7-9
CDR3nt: TGTGCCAGCAGCTTAGGGTCTGGGATACAACCCCAGCATTTT
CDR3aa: CASSLGSGIQPQHF

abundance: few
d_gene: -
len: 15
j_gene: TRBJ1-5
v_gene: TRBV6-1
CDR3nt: TGTGCCAGCAGCCCTGGACAGTCTGGCAATCAGCCCCAGCATTTT
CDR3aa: CASSPGQSGNQPQHF

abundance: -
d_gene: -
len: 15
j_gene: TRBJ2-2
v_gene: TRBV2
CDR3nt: TGTGCCAGCAGGTCTGCAGGGGTAGGCACCGGGGAGCTGTTTTTT
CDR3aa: CASRSAGVGTGELFF

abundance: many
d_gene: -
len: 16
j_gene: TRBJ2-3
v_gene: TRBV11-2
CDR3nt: TGTGCCAGCAGCACCCACAGGGAGGCTTACACAGATACGCAGTATTTT
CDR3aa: CASSTHREAYTDTQYF

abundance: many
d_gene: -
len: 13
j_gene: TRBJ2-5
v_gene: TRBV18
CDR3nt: TGTGCCAGCAGCCCACGAGACCAAGAGACCCAGTACTTC
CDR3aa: CASSPRDQETQYF

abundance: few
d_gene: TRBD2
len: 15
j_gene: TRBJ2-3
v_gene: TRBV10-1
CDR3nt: TGCGCCAGCAGTGACCTAGCGGGCTCCACAGATACGCAGTATTTT
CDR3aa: CASSDLAGSTDTQYF

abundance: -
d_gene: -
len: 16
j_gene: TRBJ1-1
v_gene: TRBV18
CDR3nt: TGTGCCAGCTCACCAGGTATAGGGGGGCTACACACTGAAGCTTTCTTT
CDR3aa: CASSPGIGGLHTEAFF

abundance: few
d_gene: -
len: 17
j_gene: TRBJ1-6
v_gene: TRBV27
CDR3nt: TGTGCCAGCAGTTTAGCCAGGGAGAGCTCCTATAATTCACCCCTCCACTTT
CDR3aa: CASSLARESSYNSPLHF

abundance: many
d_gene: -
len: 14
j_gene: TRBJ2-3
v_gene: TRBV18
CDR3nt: TGTGCCAGCTCACCCGGGACTCTTTCAGATACGCAGTATTTT
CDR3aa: CASSPGTLSDTQYF

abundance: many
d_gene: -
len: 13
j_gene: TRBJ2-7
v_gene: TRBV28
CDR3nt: TGTGCCAGCATGAGGACGGATGACTACGAGCAGTACTTC
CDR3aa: CASMRTDDYEQYF

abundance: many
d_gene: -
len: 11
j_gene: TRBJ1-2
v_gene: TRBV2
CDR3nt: TGTGCCAGCACCAACAGGGACCGCTACACCTTC
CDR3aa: CASTNRDRYTF

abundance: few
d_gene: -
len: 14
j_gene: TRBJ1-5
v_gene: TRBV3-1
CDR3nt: TGTGCCAGCAGCCAAGCGTGGGGGAATCAGCCCCAGCATTTT
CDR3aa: CASSQAWGNQPQHF

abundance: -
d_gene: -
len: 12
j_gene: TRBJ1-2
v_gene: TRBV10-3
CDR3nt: TGTGCCATCAGTACGACAGGAGATGGCTACACCTTC
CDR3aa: CAISTTGDGYTF

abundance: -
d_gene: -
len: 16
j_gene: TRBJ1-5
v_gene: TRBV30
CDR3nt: TGTGCCTGGAGTCTCGCAGGTTTAGGGAGCAATCAGCCCCAGCATTTT
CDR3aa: CAWSLAGLGSNQPQHF

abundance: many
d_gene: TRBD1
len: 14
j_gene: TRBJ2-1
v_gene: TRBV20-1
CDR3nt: TGCAGTGCTACCTGGACAGGGGCTCGCAATGAGCAGTTCTTC
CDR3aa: CSATWTGARNEQFF

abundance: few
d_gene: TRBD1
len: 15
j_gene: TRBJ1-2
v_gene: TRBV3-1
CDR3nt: TGTGCCAGCAGCCAAGACAGGCAGGGGGCGTCTGGCTACACCTTC
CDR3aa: CASSQDRQGASGYTF

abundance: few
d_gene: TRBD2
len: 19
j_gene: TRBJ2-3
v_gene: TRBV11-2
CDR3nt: TGTGCCAGCATCCCGGAGGGGAGGACTAGCGGGATATTGGGAGATACGCAGTATTTT
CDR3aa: CASIPEGRTSGILGDTQYF

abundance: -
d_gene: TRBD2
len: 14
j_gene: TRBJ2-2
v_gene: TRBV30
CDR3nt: TGTGCCTGGAGTGACGGGAGGCCAACCGGGGAGCTGTTTTTT
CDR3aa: CAWSDGRPTGELFF